This record concerns one TCR beta chain sequence. This table comes from immunoSEQ multiplex PCR, and its TCRdb copy is limited to in-frame clones, with some not included. The sample records about 74,000 clones, around 88% being singletons. The V end was cut by 3 bases, the J end by 7 bases, with 11 bases between. This CDR3 region has 12 residues. Germline loops: CDR1 SGHTS, CDR2 YDEGEE. The record originates from a study of blood T cell repertoires in COVID-19. Sequences were obtained from peripheral blood. The TCR sequence derives from a woman at least 80 years old with acute or convalescent COVID-19. The chain links TRBV5-8 to TRBJ2-7, with D tentatively TRBD1 (5 bases). The CDR3 sequence is CASSSRVGEQYF. The CDR3 region has the DNA TGTGCCAGCAGCTCCAGGGTCGGGGAGCAGTACTTC.